Listed below are T cell receptor beta chains from one sample, sequenced in a study of blood T cell repertoires in COVID-19. The data were produced by immunoSEQ multiplex PCR, yet TCRdb's version contains in-frame clones alone and is incomplete. Altogether about 270,000 clones are present, 75% to 85% being singletons, with the ten largest covering around 10%. The sample consisted of PBMCs or T cells enriched from blood (not recorded which). These receptors were collected from a woman between 50 and 59 years old with acute COVID-19. Both conserved end residues are part of each CDR3. A D gene is named only where the DNA matches it firmly. Rows give clone size only sometimes, using once, few, many, or a class for an expanded clone.

TRBJ2-7	TRBV6-5	once	.	TGTGCCAGCAGTTTGGGATTCGACGGAGGGAGCGAGCAGTACTTC	CASSLGFDGGSEQYF
TRBJ2-7	TRBV5-1	once	.	TGCGCCAGCAGCCCCGCGGGGGCGGGCGAGCAGTACTTC	CASSPAGAGEQYF
TRBJ2-1	TRBV15	.	TRBD2	TGTGCCACCAGCAGAGAGGGCAGCGGCGGGAGGGGCAATGAGCAGTTCTTC	CATSREGSGGRGNEQFF
TRBJ2-5	TRBV7-6	.	.	TGTGCCAGCAACTTCGGACAGTTACAAGAGACCCAGTACTTC	CASNFGQLQETQYF
TRBJ2-1	TRBV7-6	.	.	TGTGCCAGCAGCTCCGGGACTTCGCAGTTCTTC	CASSSGTSQFF
TRBJ1-3	TRBV15	.	.	TGTGCCACCAGCAGAGATTTATCTGGGACGGGGGGTGGAAACACCATATATTTT	CATSRDLSGTGGGNTIYF
TRBJ2-1	TRBV7-6	.	TRBD1	TGTGCCAGCAGCTTAGACGCTAGACAGGGCCGCTTTGAGCAGTTCTTC	CASSLDARQGRFEQFF
TRBJ1-1	TRBV13	.	TRBD1	TGTGCCAGCAGCCCTCCGACAGGGAGAGTGAACACTGAAGCTTTCTTT	CASSPPTGRVNTEAFF
TRBJ1-5	TRBV6-5	.	TRBD1	TGTGCCAGCAGCTCCGGGACAGGGTTCAATCAGCCCCAGCATTTT	CASSSGTGFNQPQHF
TRBJ1-3	TRBV9	once	TRBD1	TGTGCCAGCAGCGTAGGGACAGGGAATTCTGGAAACACCATATATTTT	CASSVGTGNSGNTIYF
TRBJ1-1	TRBV6-5	few	.	TGTGCCAGCAGTTACTCGACCCGGGGAAACACTGAAGCTTTCTTT	CASSYSTRGNTEAFF
TRBJ2-7	TRBV27	.	TRBD1	TGTGCCAGCAGTTTCCTCGGGACAGGGGGATCCGAGCAGTACTTC	CASSFLGTGGSEQYF
TRBJ1-1	TRBV30	.	TRBD1	TGTGCCTGGAGTGTACGGTGGACAGGGGTCGACACTGAAGCTTTCTTT	CAWSVRWTGVDTEAFF
TRBJ1-2	TRBV21-1	.	.	TGTGCCAGTTTAGACAGCCACTATGGCTACACCTTC	CASLDSHYGYTF